The 17 T cell receptor beta chains reported below all come from one sample, sequenced in a study of radiotherapy plus CTLA-4 blockade in lung cancer. The assay was immunoSEQ multiplex PCR, and TCRdb's table has in-frame clones only and misses some. The sample lists about 62,000 clones; approximately 75% were seen once. The sample here was peripheral blood, taken from a patient treated with radiotherapy plus ipilimumab. These receptors all come from a human donor with non-small cell lung cancer who had a complete response to radiotherapy plus ipilimumab.

V gene TRBV6-5 combines with J gene TRBJ1-6; possibly TRBD1 for D (5 bases). The CDR3 covers 14 residues. Germline CDR1 is MNHEY and CDR2 is SVGAGI. The ends were cut back, 4 bases at V and 10 bases at J, with 14 bases in the middle. Written as DNA, the CDR3 is TGTGCCAGCAGTTCGCGGGGGATATTATCACCCCTCCACTTT. It translates to CASSSRGILSPLHF.

The V gene is TRBV29-1, the J gene TRBJ1-2; maybe TRBD1 (6 bases). The CDR3 consists of 12 residues. Trimming removed 6 bases at V and 4 bases at J, with 12 bases between. Germline CDR1 reads SQVTM; CDR2 reads ANQGSEA. Here the CDR3 reads CSVTVGGYGYTF. Here the CDR3 DNA reads TGCAGCGTGACCGTAGGGGGCTATGGCTACACCTTC. Full variable domain (outside the CDR3, taken from reference TRBV29-1 and TRBJ1-2): SAVISQKPSRDICQRGTSLTIQCQVDSQVTMMFWYRQQPGQSLTLIATANQGSEATYESGFVIDKFPISRPNLTFSTLTVSNMSPEDSSIYLCSVTVGGYGYTFGSGTRLTVV.

The chain combines TRBV18 with TRBJ1-5; 7 bases map to TRBD1. Germline V CDR1 and CDR2: KGHSH, LQKENI. The CDR3 contains 17 residues. Trimming took 2 bases from V and 2 from J; bases not matched to a gene: 9. CDR3 DNA: TGTGCCAGCTCACCAAATTCCCCCGGACAGGGCAATCAGCCCCAGCATTTT. This translates into CASSPNSPGQGNQPQHF.

The CDR3 reads CASSPGDGENQPQHF. The CDR3 DNA reads as TGTGCCAGCAGCCCCGGGGATGGGGAGAATCAGCCCCAGCATTTT. This chain links TRBV7-9 with TRBJ1-5; D gene unclear. Trimming shortened V by 5 bases and J by 4 bases, and 15 bases separated the two germline ends. This CDR3 comprises 15 residues. Looked up from germline, CDR1 is SEHNR and CDR2 is FQNEAQ (reference sequence).

The gene calls are TRBV4-3 and TRBJ2-3, with TRBD1 matching 7 bases. The CDR3 spans 15 residues. The germline gives CDR1 LGHNA, CDR2 YSLEER. V shed 4 bases and J 5 bases; nucleotides not matched to a gene: 9. In DNA form, the CDR3 reads TGCGCCAGCAGCCGTGAATGGGGACAGAAAGATACGCAGTATTTT. Translated, it gives CASSREWGQKDTQYF.

The chain joins TRBV7-8 to TRBJ1-5, with D possibly matching TRBD1 (6 bases). Trimming pared 4 bases from V and 3 bases from J, leaving 16 bases between. This CDR3 comprises 16 residues. Per germline, CDR1 SGHVS and CDR2 FQNEAQ. The DNA for the CDR3 is TGTGCCAGCAGCTATACTCGGAGGACAGTCAATCAGCCCCAGCATTTT. This gives the protein CASSYTRRTVNQPQHF. The full variable domain, rest sourced from reference TRBV7-8 and TRBJ1-5, is GAGVSQSPRYKVAKRGQDVALRCDPISGHVSLFWYQQALGQGPEFLTYFQNEAQLDKSGLPSDRFFAERPEGSVSTLKIQRTQQEDSAVYLCASSYTRRTVNQPQHFGDGTRLSIL.

This clone was seen a single time. The CDR3 here is CASSQRLAGGPPGELFF. The DNA of the CDR3 is TGCGCCAGCAGCCAAAGACTAGCGGGAGGTCCCCCCGGGGAGCTGTTTTTT. The chain combines TRBV4-1 with TRBJ2-2; 13 positions match TRBD2. The V and J ends lost 2 bases and 6 bases, in that order; junction bases with no gene match: 6. The CDR3 is made up of 17 amino acids. CDR1 MGHRA and CDR2 YSYEKL come from the germline V gene.

The chain employs TRBV10-2 and TRBJ1-1; tentative D call: TRBD1 (5 bases). V lost 6 bases, J lost 1 base, and 9 bases lay in between. The CDR3 is made up of 13 amino acids. In germline, CDR1 is WSHSY, CDR2 SAAADI. For the CDR3, the DNA is TGCGCCAGCAGGGGGGTTGAGAACACTGAAGCTTTCTTT. Translating gives CASRGVENTEAFF.

The chain recombines TRBV6-5 with TRBJ1-5; perhaps TRBD1 as D (6 bases). The CDR3 sequence is 14 residues long. Germline assignment: CDR1 MNHEY and CDR2 SVGAGI. Trimming removed 6 bases from V and 7 bases from J, with 16 bases in between. CDR3 residues: CASRNTGLGQPQHF. The CDR3 DNA reads TGTGCCAGCAGGAACACAGGGTTAGGGCAGCCCCAGCATTTT.

Sample share makes this clone medium-sized. The genes are TRBV5-8 and TRBJ1-4; unclear D gene. The CDR3 length is 11 residues. CDR1 is SGHTS, CDR2 YDEGEE, per germline. V was trimmed by 3 bases and J by 6 bases, leaving 3 bases between them. For the CDR3, the DNA is TGTGCCAGCAGCTCGTATGAAAAACTGTTTTTT. Its translation is CASSSYEKLFF.

V is TRBV5-1 and J is TRBJ1-2, with D maybe TRBD1 (5 bases). The V end lost 4 bases, the J end lost 2 bases, and 15 bases lay between the germline ends. From germline, CDR1 is SGHRS and CDR2 YFSETQ. The CDR3 covers 15 residues. The CDR3 sequence is CASSPTTVPNYGYTF. CDR3 DNA: TGCGCCAGCAGCCCGACGACAGTCCCAAACTATGGCTACACCTTC. Full variable domain (remainder filled in from reference TRBV5-1 and TRBJ1-2): KAGVTQTPRYLIKTRGQQVTLSCSPISGHRSVSWYQQTPGQGLQFLFEYFSETQRNKGNFPGRFSGRQFSNSRSEMNVSTLELGDSALYLCASSPTTVPNYGYTFGSGTRLTVV.

This chain uses TRBV21-1 with TRBJ2-7; TRBD1 is the table's D call and was not checked against the DNA. TRBV21-1 constitutes a pseudogene. The CDR3 is 19 residues long. The CDR3 loop is CASSSRTGGPRPSTYEQYV. The CDR3 DNA reads TGTGCCAGCAGCTCTAGGACAGGGGGCCCACGGCCATCAACCTACGAGCAGTACGTC.

The chain uses TRBV6-5 and TRBJ1-2, with a tentative D call TRBD1 (6 bases). Germline lookup yields CDR1 MNHEY and CDR2 SVGAGI. This CDR3 is built from 15 residues. Trimming removed 4 bases from V and 4 bases from J, with 16 bases in between. CDR3 coding DNA: TGTGCCAGCAGTTCCCCCGGGACAAAGTTCTATGGCTACACCTTC. It is translated as CASSSPGTKFYGYTF.

This chain uses TRBV27 with TRBJ2-7, with 7 bases that match TRBD1. The CDR3 sequence is 16 residues long. V was pared by 1 base and J by 2 bases, with 8 bases of the junction left unmatched. The germline gives CDR1 MNHEY, CDR2 SMNVEV (reference sequence). CDR3 region: CASSLLLTGKTYEQYF. In nucleotides, the CDR3 is TGTGCCAGCAGTTTATTATTGACAGGGAAGACCTACGAGCAGTACTTC.

V and J are TRBV5-4 and TRBJ1-1; D gene ambiguous. CDR3 length: 14 amino acids. Per the germline V gene, CDR1 is SGHNT and CDR2 is YYREEE (reference sequence). Trimming cost V 1 base and J 5 bases, with 12 bases left between them. This CDR3 is CASSLPVAGTEAFF. Here the CDR3 DNA reads TGTGCCAGCAGCTTGCCTGTAGCGGGGACTGAAGCTTTCTTT.

The chain recombines TRBV7-8 with TRBJ2-7; TRBD1 agrees at 8 bases. The CDR3 contains 14 residues. The ends lost 0 bases at V and 2 bases at J; junction bases unmatched: 0. Looked up from germline, CDR1 is SGHVS and CDR2 is FQNEAQ. The CDR3 region has the DNA TGTGCCAGCAGCTTAGCGGGACAGGCCTACGAGCAGTACTTC. This sequence encodes CASSLAGQAYEQYF.

The gene calls are TRBV4-3 and TRBJ2-1, with D unclear. This CDR3 contains 14 residues. V lost 0 bases and J 5 bases, leaving 8 bases between the germline ends. The germline V gene encodes CDR1 LGHNA and CDR2 YSLEER. CDR3 loop: CASSQDFADNEQFF. The CDR3 nucleotides read TGCGCCAGCAGCCAAGATTTTGCGGACAATGAGCAGTTCTTC.